This TCR beta chain was recorded in a study of T-cell reconstitution after alpha-beta-depleted transplantation in children. V dropped 6 bases and J dropped 4; count of bases not matched to a gene: 5. The CDR3 totals 13 residues. TCRbeta library preparation incorporated unique molecular identifiers. TCRdb recomputed calls from the PCR reads with MiXCR, one row per CDR3 protein. Here the sample spans some 220,000 distinct CDR3 sequences, roughly 10% being singletons. This clonotype has a count of ten or more. The chain has TRBV12-3 or TRBV12-4 and TRBJ1-2; 7 positions match TRBD1. The TCR was taken from a child younger than two with acute myeloid leukemia, due to receive a stem cell transplant. This material consisted of PBMCs, taken before TCRalphabeta/CD19-depleted stem cell transplant. The CDR3 DNA is TGTGCCAGCAGCTTCGGACAGGCCTATGGCTACACCTTC. It is translated as CASSFGQAYGYTF.